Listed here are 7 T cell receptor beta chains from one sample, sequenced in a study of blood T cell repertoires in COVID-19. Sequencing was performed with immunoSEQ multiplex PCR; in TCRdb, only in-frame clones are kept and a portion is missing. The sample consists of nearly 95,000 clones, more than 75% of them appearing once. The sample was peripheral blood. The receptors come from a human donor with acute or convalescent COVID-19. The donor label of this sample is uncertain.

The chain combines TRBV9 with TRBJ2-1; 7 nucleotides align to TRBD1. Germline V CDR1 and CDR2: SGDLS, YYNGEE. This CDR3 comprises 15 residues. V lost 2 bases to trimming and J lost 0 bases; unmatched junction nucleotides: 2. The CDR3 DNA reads TGTGCCAGCAGCGTCGCAGGGGGCTCCTACAATGAGCAGTTCTTC. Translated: CASSVAGGSYNEQFF.

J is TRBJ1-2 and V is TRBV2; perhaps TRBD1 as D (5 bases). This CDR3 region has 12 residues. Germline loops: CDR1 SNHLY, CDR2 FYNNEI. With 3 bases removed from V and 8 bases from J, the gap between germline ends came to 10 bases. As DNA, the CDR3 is TGTGCCAGCAGTGACTGGAGGGACGGCTACACCTTC. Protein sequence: CASSDWRDGYTF. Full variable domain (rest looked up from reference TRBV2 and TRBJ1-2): EPEVTQTPSHQVTQMGQEVILRCVPISNHLYFYWYRQILGQKVEFLVSFYNNEISEKSEIFDDQFSVERPDGSNFTLKIRSTKLEDSAMYFCASSDWRDGYTFGSGTRLTVV.

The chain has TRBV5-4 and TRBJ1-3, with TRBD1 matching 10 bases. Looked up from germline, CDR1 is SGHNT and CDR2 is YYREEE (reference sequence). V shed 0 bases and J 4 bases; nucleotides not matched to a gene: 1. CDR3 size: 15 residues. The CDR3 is CASSLGDRGGNTIYF. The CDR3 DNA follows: TGTGCCAGCAGCTTGGGGGACAGGGGAGGAAACACCATATATTTT.

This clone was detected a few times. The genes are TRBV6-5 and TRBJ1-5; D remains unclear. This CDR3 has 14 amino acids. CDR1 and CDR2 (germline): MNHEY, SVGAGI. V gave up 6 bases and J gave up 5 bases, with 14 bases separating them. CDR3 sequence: CASSPGGGHQPQHF. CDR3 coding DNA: TGTGCCAGCAGCCCAGGCGGCGGGCATCAGCCCCAGCATTTT.

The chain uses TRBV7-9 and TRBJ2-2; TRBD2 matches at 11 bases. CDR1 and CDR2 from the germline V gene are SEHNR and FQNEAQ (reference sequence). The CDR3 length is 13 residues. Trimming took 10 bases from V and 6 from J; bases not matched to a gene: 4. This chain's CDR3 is CANSGGASGELFF. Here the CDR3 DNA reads TGTGCCAATAGCGGGGGGGCCTCCGGGGAGCTGTTTTTT.

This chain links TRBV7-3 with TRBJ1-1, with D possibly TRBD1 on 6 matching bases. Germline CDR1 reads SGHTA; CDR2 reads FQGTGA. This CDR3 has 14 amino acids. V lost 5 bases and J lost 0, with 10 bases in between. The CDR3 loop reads CASSLTGMNTEAFF. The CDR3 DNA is TGTGCCAGCAGCCTCACAGGGATGAACACTGAAGCTTTCTTT.

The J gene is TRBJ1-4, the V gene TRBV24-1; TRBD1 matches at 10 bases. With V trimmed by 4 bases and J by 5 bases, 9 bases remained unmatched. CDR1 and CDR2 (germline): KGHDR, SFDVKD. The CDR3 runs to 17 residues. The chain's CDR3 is CATSDATGTGDNEKLFF. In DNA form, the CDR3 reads TGTGCCACCAGTGACGCTACCGGGACAGGGGACAATGAAAAACTGTTTTTT.